These 18 T cell receptor beta chains were sequenced from one sample in a study of cytomegalovirus exposure and HLA in healthy donors. PCR employed 60 Vbeta and 13 Jbeta primers. Produced via immunoSEQ multiplex PCR; TCRdb's table is partial and in-frame only. This sample has 95,000 to 100,000 clones, with 65% to 80% found just once. Sequencing was carried out using PBMCs. The receptors originated from a woman between 35 and 50 years old in good health and CMV-seronegative.

The V call is TRBV2, the J call TRBJ2-7; 9 bases align to TRBD1. The CDR3 runs to 13 residues. V lost 8 bases and J lost 2; bases outside the gene matches: 4. CDR1 and CDR2 (germline): SNHLY, FYNNEI. CDR3 sequence (DNA): TGTGCCAGCTTGACAGGGGGGCCCTACGAGCAGTACTTC. Translating gives CASLTGGPYEQYF.

The count of this clone is one. The V and J genes are TRBV6-4 and TRBJ2-1; D may be TRBD1 (6 bases). Trimming took 0 bases from V and 7 from J, leaving 10 bases between them. This CDR3 comprises 14 residues. Germline CDR1 and CDR2: MRHNA and SNTAGT. CDR3 residues: CASSDSGGQNEQFF. The CDR3 DNA is TGTGCCAGCAGTGACTCAGGGGGACAAAATGAGCAGTTCTTC.

This clone has a handful of counts. The chain combines TRBV18 with TRBJ1-1; 7 bases agree with TRBD1. The V gene end was trimmed by 3 bases and the J gene end by 5 bases; junction bases not matched to a gene: 12. The CDR3 runs to 16 residues. Germline V gene sequence: CDR1 KGHSH, CDR2 LQKENI. CDR3 residues: CASSPSRRQGNTEAFF. DNA for the CDR3: TGTGCCAGCTCACCTTCTAGGAGACAGGGTAATACTGAAGCTTTCTTT.

Comments on this clone: Other nucleotide sequences from this sample produce the same CDR3. This chain joins TRBV9 and TRBJ2-7; 10 positions agree with TRBD1. CDR1 SGDLS and CDR2 YYNGEE come from the germline V gene. Unmatched junction bases numbered 5, after V lost 2 bases and J lost 3 bases. The CDR3 has 15 amino acids. The CDR3 protein is CASSVGDRGYYEQYF. The CDR3 DNA sequence: TGTGCCAGCAGCGTGGGGGACAGGGGTTACTACGAGCAGTACTTC.

The chain recombines TRBV11-2 with TRBJ2-7, with 9 bases fitting TRBD1. Losses at the gene ends were 5 bases for V and 1 base for J; bases not matched to a gene: 6. The CDR3 is made up of 15 amino acids. Germline V lookup: CDR1 SGHAT, CDR2 FQNNGV. The CDR3 loop reads CASSPRTGVSYEQYF. CDR3 in DNA: TGTGCCAGCAGCCCCAGGACAGGGGTGTCCTACGAGCAGTACTTC.

The chain recombines TRBV5-5 with TRBJ2-5; D ambiguous. The CDR3 sequence is 16 residues long. The V gene's germline CDR1 is SGHKS and CDR2 YYEKEE (reference sequence). V lost 1 base to trimming and J lost 1 base, with 14 bases between them. The CDR3 DNA follows: TGTGCCAGCAGCTTGATAACGATTTTAGCCCAAGAGACCCAGTACTTC. This gives the protein CASSLITILAQETQYF.

The CDR3 nucleotides are TGTGCCTGGAGTGCACCAGGGGGCAATGAGCAGTTCTTC. Its protein is CAWSAPGGNEQFF. The chain links TRBV30 to TRBJ2-1; 7 bases align to TRBD1. Trimming removed 1 base from V and 6 bases from J; junction bases left unmatched: 3. This CDR3 spans 13 amino acids. Per germline, CDR1 GTSNPN and CDR2 SVGIG (reference sequence).

The V gene is TRBV28, the J gene TRBJ2-3; D not resolved. This CDR3 has 11 amino acids. V lost 5 bases and J 3 bases, leaving 3 bases between the germline ends. Germline V gene lookup returns CDR1 MDHEN and CDR2 SYDVKM. Here the CDR3 DNA reads TGTGCCAGCAGTACAACAGATACGCAGTATTTT. This codes for CASSTTDTQYF.

This clone was counted a single time. The chain recombines TRBV28 with TRBJ1-2; D unclear. Germline CDR1 is MDHEN and CDR2 is SYDVKM. Trimming removed 3 bases at V and 4 bases at J, with 9 bases between. The CDR3 loop spans 13 amino acids. As DNA, the CDR3 is TGTGCCAGCAGTTTCGGGAGCAGCTATGGCTACACCTTC. This sequence encodes CASSFGSSYGYTF.

The rearrangement joins TRBV6-1 to TRBJ2-1, with 14 bases identical to TRBD2. Germline CDR1 reads MNHNS; CDR2 reads SASEGT. V lost 7 bases and J lost 9; bases outside the gene matches: 8. The CDR3 has 15 amino acids. CDR3 nucleotides: TGTGCCAGCATTAAGGGGACTAGCGGGAGACGTGAGCAGTTCTTC. Translating it yields CASIKGTSGRREQFF.

The rearrangement links TRBV20-1 to TRBJ2-7; no definite D call. This CDR3 region has 9 residues. V was trimmed by 6 bases and J by 5 bases, leaving 5 bases between them. Germline CDR1 DFQATT, CDR2 SNEGSKA (reference sequence). The CDR3 here is CSAKNEQYF. The CDR3 coding sequence is TGCAGTGCCAAAAACGAGCAGTACTTC.

Within the sample, this clone is medium-sized. CDR3 residues: CASSLFPLFRGQETQYF. CDR3 in DNA: TGTGCCAGCAGCTTGTTTCCTCTTTTCAGGGGCCAAGAGACCCAGTACTTC. V gene TRBV5-4 combines with J gene TRBJ2-5; weak D call: TRBD1 (6 bases). The CDR3 sequence is 17 residues long. Germline loops: CDR1 SGHNT, CDR2 YYREEE (reference sequence). V gave up 1 base and J gave up 1 base, with 17 bases separating them.

The chain joins TRBV11-3 to TRBJ2-1, with 14 bases that match TRBD2. J lost 9 bases, V lost 5 bases, and 9 bases had no gene match. The V gene's germline CDR1 is SGHNT and CDR2 YENEEA. This CDR3 is 16 amino acids long. The CDR3 loop reads CASSLRGTSGSSEQFF. The CDR3 DNA sequence: TGTGCCAGCAGCCTTAGAGGGACTAGCGGGAGTAGTGAGCAGTTCTTC.

This clone was picked up a small number of times. The chain carries TRBV7-3 and TRBJ1-1; TRBD1 matches 8 bases. Looked up from germline, CDR1 is SGHTA and CDR2 is FQGTGA. This CDR3 is built from 15 residues. With V trimmed by 4 bases and J by 1 base, 5 bases remained unmatched. The CDR3 region has the DNA TGTGCCAGCAGCTCATCGGGACAGGCGAACACTGAAGCTTTCTTT. Translation: CASSSSGQANTEAFF.

The chain uses TRBV30 and TRBJ1-4; TRBD1 might be the D (5 bases). The germline V and J ends were trimmed by 2 bases and 7 bases, with 14 bases remaining between them. CDR1 is GTSNPN and CDR2 is SVGIG in the germline V gene (reference sequence). This CDR3 comprises 14 residues. CDR3 loop: CAWSIDSRAEKLFF. The CDR3 nucleotides read TGTGCCTGGAGTATAGACAGTAGGGCTGAAAAACTGTTTTTT.

Notes on this clone: Other DNA sequences from this sample encode an identical CDR3 as well. The chain couples TRBV6-5 to TRBJ2-7; 9 bases align to TRBD1. Losses at the gene ends were 0 bases for V and 3 bases for J; bases not matched to a gene: 0. This CDR3 is built from 14 residues. Germline V gene data show CDR1 as MNHEY and CDR2 as SVGAGI. CDR3 coding DNA: TGTGCCAGCAGTTACTCGGGACAGGGCTACGAGCAGTACTTC. This gives the protein CASSYSGQGYEQYF.

This chain connects TRBV19 to TRBJ1-1, with D perhaps TRBD1 (6 bases). The germline V gene encodes CDR1 LNHDA and CDR2 SQIVND (reference sequence). This CDR3 has 13 amino acids. Trimming stripped 5 bases from V and 4 bases from J, with 11 bases between. This CDR3 reads CASSATGTTEAFF. In DNA, the CDR3 is TGTGCCAGTAGTGCTACAGGGACCACTGAAGCTTTCTTT.

The genes are TRBV30 and TRBJ1-2; D ambiguous. The CDR3 consists of 12 residues. Germline V gives CDR1 GTSNPN, CDR2 SVGIG (reference sequence). Deletions cut 4 bases from V and 6 bases from J, with 12 bases between. CDR3 loop: CAWIGRWDGYTF. CDR3 nucleotide sequence: TGTGCCTGGATAGGGAGATGGGATGGCTACACCTTC.